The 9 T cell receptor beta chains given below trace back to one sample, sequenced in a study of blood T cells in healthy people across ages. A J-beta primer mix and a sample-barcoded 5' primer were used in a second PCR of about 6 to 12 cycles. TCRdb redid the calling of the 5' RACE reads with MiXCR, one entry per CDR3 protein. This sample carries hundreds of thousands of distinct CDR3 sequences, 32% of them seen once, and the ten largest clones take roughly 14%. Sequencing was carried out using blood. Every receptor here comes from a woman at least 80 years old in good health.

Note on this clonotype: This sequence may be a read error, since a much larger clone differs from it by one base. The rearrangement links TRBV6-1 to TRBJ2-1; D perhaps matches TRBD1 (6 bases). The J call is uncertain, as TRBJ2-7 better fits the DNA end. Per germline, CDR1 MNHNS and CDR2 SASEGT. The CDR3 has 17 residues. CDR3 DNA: TGTGCCAGCAGTGCTCAGGGGTTCAGGCGCCTAAACAATGAGCAGTACTTC. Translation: CASSAQGFRRLNNEQYF.

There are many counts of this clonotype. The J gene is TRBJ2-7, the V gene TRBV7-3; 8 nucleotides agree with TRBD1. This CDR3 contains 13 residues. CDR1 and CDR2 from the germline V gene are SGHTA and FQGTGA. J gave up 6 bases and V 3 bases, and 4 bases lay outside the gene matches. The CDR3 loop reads CASSFGQGGEQYF. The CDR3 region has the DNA TGTGCCAGCAGCTTCGGACAGGGCGGCGAGCAGTACTTC.

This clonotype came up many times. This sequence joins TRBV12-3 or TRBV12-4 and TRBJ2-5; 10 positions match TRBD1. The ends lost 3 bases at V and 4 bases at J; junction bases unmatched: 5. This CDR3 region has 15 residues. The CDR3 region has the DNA TGTGCCAGCAGTTTTAAGACAGGGGGCGGAGAGACCCAGTACTTC. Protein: CASSFKTGGGETQYF.

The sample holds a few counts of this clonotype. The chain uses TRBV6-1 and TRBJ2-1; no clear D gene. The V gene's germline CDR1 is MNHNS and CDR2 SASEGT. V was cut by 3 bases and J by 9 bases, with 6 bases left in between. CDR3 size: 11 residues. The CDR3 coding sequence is TGTGCCAGCAGTGAGGTATCTGAGCAGTTCTTC. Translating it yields CASSEVSEQFF.

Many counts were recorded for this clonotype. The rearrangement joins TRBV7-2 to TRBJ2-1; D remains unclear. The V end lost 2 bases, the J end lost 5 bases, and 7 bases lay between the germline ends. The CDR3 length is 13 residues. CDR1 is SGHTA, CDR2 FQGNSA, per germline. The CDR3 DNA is TGTGCCAGCAGCTTAACCGTCGACAATGAGCAGTTCTTC. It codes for CASSLTVDNEQFF.

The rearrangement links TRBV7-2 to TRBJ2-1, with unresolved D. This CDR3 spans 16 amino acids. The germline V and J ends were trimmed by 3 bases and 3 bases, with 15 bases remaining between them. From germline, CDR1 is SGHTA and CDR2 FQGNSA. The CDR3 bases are TGTGCCAGCAGCTTCTCCACGTTGAGCCGCTACAATGAGCAGTTCTTC. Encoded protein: CASSFSTLSRYNEQFF.

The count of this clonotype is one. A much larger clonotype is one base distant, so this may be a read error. The CDR3 protein is CASSLAPGMIGCTF. The CDR3 region has the DNA TGCGCCAGCAGCTTGGCTCCGGGAATGATTGGCTGCACCTTC. The chain is built from TRBV5-1 and TRBJ1-2; unclear D gene. This CDR3 is built from 14 residues. Germline V gene lookup returns CDR1 SGHRS and CDR2 YFSETQ. Looking up the rest from reference TRBV5-1 and TRBJ1-2 gives the full variable domain: KAGVTQTPRYLIKTRGQQVTLSCSPISGHRSVSWYQQTPGQGLQFLFEYFSETQRNKGNFPGRFSGRQFSNSRSEMNVSTLELGDSALYLCASSLAPGMIGCTFGSGTRLTVV.

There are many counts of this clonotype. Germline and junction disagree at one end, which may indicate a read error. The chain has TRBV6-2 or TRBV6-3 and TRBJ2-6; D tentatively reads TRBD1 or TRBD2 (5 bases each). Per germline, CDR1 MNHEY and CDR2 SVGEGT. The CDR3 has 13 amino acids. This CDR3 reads CASSLSGANVRTF. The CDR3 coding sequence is TGTGCCAGCAGTCTCTCCGGGGCCAACGTCCGGACTTTC.

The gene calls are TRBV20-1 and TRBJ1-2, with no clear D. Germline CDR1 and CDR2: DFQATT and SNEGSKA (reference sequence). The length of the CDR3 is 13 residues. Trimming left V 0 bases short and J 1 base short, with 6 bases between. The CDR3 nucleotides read TGCAGTGCTAGAGATCTTGATAACTATGGCTACACCTTC. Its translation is CSARDLDNYGYTF.